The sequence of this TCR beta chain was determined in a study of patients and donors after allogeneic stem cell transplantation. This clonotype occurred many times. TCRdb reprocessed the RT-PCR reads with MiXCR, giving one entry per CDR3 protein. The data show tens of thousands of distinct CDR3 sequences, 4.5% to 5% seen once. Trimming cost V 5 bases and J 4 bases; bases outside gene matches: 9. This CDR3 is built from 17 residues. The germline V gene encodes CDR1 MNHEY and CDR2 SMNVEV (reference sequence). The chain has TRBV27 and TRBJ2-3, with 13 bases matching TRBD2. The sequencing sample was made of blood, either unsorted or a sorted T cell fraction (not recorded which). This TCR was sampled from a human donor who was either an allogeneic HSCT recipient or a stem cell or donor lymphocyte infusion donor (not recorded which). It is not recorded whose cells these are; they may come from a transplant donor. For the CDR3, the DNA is TGTGCCAGCAGTCCCCGGACTAGCGGGGGAACCGCAGATACGCAGTATTTT. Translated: CASSPRTSGGTADTQYF.